One sample yielded the 32 T cell receptor beta chains listed below, sequenced in a study of cytomegalovirus exposure and HLA in healthy donors (TCRdb year 2017). The library was generated by the immunoSEQ multiplex PCR assay. The multiplex PCR relied on a mix of 60 forward primers for TCR Vbeta segments and 13 reverse primers for TCR Jbeta segments. TCRdb holds this immuneACCESS table with in-frame rearrangements only. Some clones are missing; in checked studies, unresolved V genes explain under half, and the rest has no known cause. This sample holds some 170,000 clones; 70% to 90% were observed only once. Around 6.7% of the sample belongs to the ten largest clones. The sample consisted of PBMCs. The source of these receptors is a woman aged 25 to 39 in good health and CMV-seropositive.

Comment on this clone: The same CDR3 is also encoded by other DNA sequences in this sample. This chain links TRBV5-1 with TRBJ2-5, with D tentatively TRBD2 (5 bases). From germline, CDR1 is SGHRS and CDR2 YFSETQ. Deletions cut 1 base from V and 1 base from J, with 8 bases between. The CDR3 runs to 14 residues. Here the CDR3 reads CASSLLGSQETQYF. The CDR3 nucleotides are TGCGCCAGCAGCTTGTTAGGGAGCCAAGAGACCCAGTACTTC. Full variable domain (missing parts from reference TRBV5-1 and TRBJ2-5): KAGVTQTPRYLIKTRGQQVTLSCSPISGHRSVSWYQQTPGQGLQFLFEYFSETQRNKGNFPGRFSGRQFSNSRSEMNVSTLELGDSALYLCASSLLGSQETQYFGPGTRLLVL.

The genes are TRBV7-3 and TRBJ2-1; D uncertain. With 5 bases removed from V and 9 bases from J, the gap between germline ends came to 14 bases. The CDR3 length is 13 residues. CDR1 is SGHTA, CDR2 FQGTGA, per germline. CDR3 in amino acids: CASSPDPGLEQFF. The CDR3, as DNA: TGTGCCAGCAGCCCAGACCCGGGTCTTGAGCAGTTCTTC.

The chain recombines TRBV6-5 with TRBJ1-1; D remains unclear. V was clipped by 4 bases and J by 0 bases, with 9 bases between them. Germline-derived CDR1 and CDR2 are MNHEY and SVGAGI. The CDR3 is 14 amino acids. CDR3 sequence (DNA): TGTGCCAGCAGTTTGGGAGGGATGAACACTGAAGCTTTCTTT. Translated: CASSLGGMNTEAFF.

The V gene is TRBV27, the J gene TRBJ2-2; the match to TRBD1 covers 10 bases. V was clipped by 8 bases and J by 7 bases; unmatched bases: 7. CDR1 is MNHEY, CDR2 SMNVEV, per germline (reference sequence). The CDR3 sequence is 14 residues long. DNA of the CDR3: TGTGCCAGCCTTCGACAGGGGGCGATCGGGGAGCTGTTTTTT. Translating it yields CASLRQGAIGELFF.

The chain employs TRBV5-1 and TRBJ1-2; 7 bases are a match to TRBD1. This CDR3 has 14 residues. V lost 1 base to trimming and J lost 2 bases; unmatched junction nucleotides: 2. Germline CDR1 is SGHRS and CDR2 is YFSETQ. This CDR3 reads CASSLSTGNYGYTF. In DNA form, the CDR3 reads TGCGCCAGCAGCTTGTCGACAGGGAACTATGGCTACACCTTC.

The chain combines TRBV5-6 with TRBJ2-7, with a tentative D call TRBD2 (7 bases). This CDR3 contains 18 residues. The ends were cut back, 2 bases at V and 0 bases at J, with 21 bases in the middle. The V gene's germline CDR1 is SGHDT and CDR2 YYEEEE. Here the CDR3 reads CASSFSGGPTGLSYEQYF. In DNA form, the CDR3 reads TGTGCCAGCAGCTTTTCGGGGGGCCCGACAGGACTCTCCTACGAGCAGTACTTC.

The CDR3 sequence: CASSLDRGGWIGVYNEQFF. The CDR3 DNA sequence: TGTGCCAGCAGCTTGGACAGAGGGGGATGGATCGGGGTCTACAATGAGCAGTTCTTC. The chain carries TRBV5-5 and TRBJ2-1; a possible D gene is TRBD1 (6 bases). Trimming took off 0 bases at V and 3 bases at J, with 22 bases between the two ends. Germline V gene sequence: CDR1 SGHKS, CDR2 YYEKEE (reference sequence). The CDR3 length is 19 residues.

V gene TRBV5-4 combines with J gene TRBJ2-3; a weak D match, TRBD2 (7 bases). The V end lost 1 base, the J end lost 4 bases, and 10 bases lay between the germline ends. CDR3 size: 14 residues. CDR1 and CDR2 from the germline V gene are SGHNT and YYREEE (reference sequence). CDR3 sequence (DNA): TGTGCCAGCAGCTTGCGGGGGGCGGCAGATACGCAGTATTTT. It is translated as CASSLRGAADTQYF.

On this clone itself: The sample has other DNA sequences that encode this CDR3 too. The rearrangement joins TRBV4-3 to TRBJ2-2; perhaps TRBD1 as D (6 bases). This CDR3 has 15 residues. Germline CDR1 reads LGHNA; CDR2 reads YSLEER. The V gene lost 2 bases and the J gene lost 7 bases, with 14 bases spanning the gap. In nucleotides, the CDR3 is TGCGCCAGCAGCCAACGGGACATTCGGGGCGGGGAGCTGTTTTTT. Its protein product is CASSQRDIRGGELFF.

This chain links TRBV5-1 with TRBJ1-2, with 8 bases aligning to TRBD1. Per germline, CDR1 SGHRS and CDR2 YFSETQ. The CDR3 is made up of 17 amino acids. V trimming: 0 bases; J trimming: 0 bases; junction bases outside the gene matches: 7. The CDR3 DNA reads TGCGCCAGCAGCTTGGGGCAGGGGGCCTCAGCTAACTATGGCTACACCTTC. This encodes CASSLGQGASANYGYTF.

V usage is TRBV9 and J usage is TRBJ1-1; D ambiguous. The CDR3 is 12 residues long. V was clipped by 0 bases and J by 5 bases, with 5 bases between them. Germline V lookup: CDR1 SGDLS, CDR2 YYNGEE. CDR3 coding DNA: TGTGCCAGCAGCGTAGACGGTACTGAAGCTTTCTTT. It translates to CASSVDGTEAFF.

This clone came up a few times. This chain uses TRBV9 with TRBJ2-3; D may be TRBD2 (7 bases). Germline CDR1 is SGDLS and CDR2 is YYNGEE. V lost 4 bases and J 4 bases, leaving 16 bases between the germline ends. CDR3 length: 15 residues. The CDR3 coding sequence is TGTGCCAGCAGCTATCTGGGGGGGCGGTCAGATACGCAGTATTTT. Amino acid sequence: CASSYLGGRSDTQYF.

This chain links TRBV6-6 with TRBJ1-3, with D hard to call. This CDR3 spans 15 amino acids. The germline gives CDR1 MNHNY, CDR2 SVGAGI (reference sequence). The V and J ends lost 0 bases and 2 bases respectively, with 8 bases between them. CDR3 coding DNA: TGTGCCAGCAGTTACTCTTCGGGAACTGGAAACACCATATATTTT. Translating gives CASSYSSGTGNTIYF.

The rearrangement uses TRBV7-3 and TRBJ1-1; 8 positions match TRBD1. The germline V gene encodes CDR1 SGHTA and CDR2 FQGTGA. Trimming took 1 base from V and 4 from J; bases not matched to a gene: 8. The CDR3 totals 16 residues. CDR3 DNA: TGTGCCAGCAGCTTAATCCCTGGACAGGGTACCACTGAAGCTTTCTTT. Translating gives CASSLIPGQGTTEAFF.

The chain employs TRBV5-1 and TRBJ2-7; 14 nucleotides align to TRBD2. Germline loops: CDR1 SGHRS, CDR2 YFSETQ. Unmatched junction bases numbered 5, after V lost 6 bases and J lost 0 bases. The CDR3 is 16 residues long. DNA for the CDR3: TGCGCCAGCACCAGGACTAGCGGGGGGAGCTCCTACGAGCAGTACTTC. Its protein product is CASTRTSGGSSYEQYF.

The chain uses TRBV5-4 and TRBJ2-1, with TRBD2 as a possible D gene (5 bases). Per the germline V gene, CDR1 is SGHNT and CDR2 is YYREEE (reference sequence). The V gene lost 5 bases and the J gene lost 3 bases, with 9 bases spanning the gap. The CDR3 covers 13 residues. CDR3 bases: TGTGCCAGCAGAAGCCGGGACTACAATGAGCAGTTCTTC. Its translation: CASRSRDYNEQFF.

The V call is TRBV28, the J call TRBJ1-1; D gene ambiguous. The germline V gene encodes CDR1 MDHEN and CDR2 SYDVKM. Trimming shortened V by 3 bases and J by 0 bases, and 14 bases separated the two germline ends. The CDR3 has 16 amino acids. This chain's CDR3 is CASSFSPGGMNTEAFF. The CDR3 DNA sequence: TGTGCCAGCAGTTTCAGTCCAGGAGGGATGAACACTGAAGCTTTCTTT. The whole variable domain, filled in from reference TRBV28 and TRBJ1-1, reads DVKVTQSSRYLVKRTGEKVFLECVQDMDHENMFWYRQDPGLGLRLIYFSYDVKMKEKGDIPEGYSVSREKKERFSLILESASTNQTSMYLCASSFSPGGMNTEAFFGQGTRLTVV.

The rearrangement joins TRBV18 to TRBJ2-7; D might be TRBD2 (5 bases). The V gene's germline CDR1 is KGHSH and CDR2 LQKENI. The CDR3 is 14 residues long. The ends were cut back, 2 bases at V and 5 bases at J, with 13 bases in the middle. The CDR3 protein is CASSPGRQDHEQYF. The CDR3 bases are TGTGCCAGCTCACCAGGGAGACAAGACCACGAGCAGTACTTC.

The chain recombines TRBV4-1 with TRBJ2-7, with D perhaps matching TRBD1 (5 bases). V was clipped by 3 bases and J by 6 bases, with 15 bases between them. The CDR3 totals 14 residues. Germline CDR1 reads MGHRA; CDR2 reads YSYEKL. The CDR3 nucleotides are TGCGCCAGCAGCCATCCTATCCGACAGAGCGAGCAGTACTTC. Its translation is CASSHPIRQSEQYF.

This chain uses TRBV2 with TRBJ1-1; 9 nucleotides align to TRBD1. J was trimmed by 4 bases and V by 5 bases; bases with no gene match: 8. CDR1 is SNHLY, CDR2 FYNNEI, per germline. CDR3 length: 15 amino acids. The CDR3 DNA reads TGTGCCAGCAGTCGAGCCGGGACAGGGAGCACTGAAGCTTTCTTT. This sequence encodes CASSRAGTGSTEAFF.

The chain couples TRBV7-3 to TRBJ2-1; 8 nucleotides line up with TRBD2. The CDR3 sequence is 16 residues long. Unmatched junction bases numbered 6, after V lost 5 bases and J lost 0 bases. CDR1 and CDR2 from the germline V gene are SGHTA and FQGTGA. CDR3 in DNA: TGTGCCAGCAGCCCAACAGCGGGGGCCTCCTACAATGAGCAGTTCTTC. It encodes CASSPTAGASYNEQFF.

The chain links TRBV4-3 to TRBJ2-5; D is possibly TRBD2 (6 bases). This CDR3 spans 13 amino acids. V lost 1 base to trimming and J lost 5 bases, with 8 bases between them. In germline, CDR1 is LGHNA, CDR2 YSLEER. CDR3: CASSQGRGETQYF. The CDR3 nucleotides are TGCGCCAGCAGCCAAGGGAGGGGTGAGACCCAGTACTTC.

The CDR3 DNA reads TGTGCCAGCAGCTTAGACATTCCTCCCCAGGGGCCGGGGGAGACCCAGTACTTC. It specifies CASSLDIPPQGPGETQYF. The chain has TRBV7-9 and TRBJ2-5; a possible D gene is TRBD1 (6 bases). V gave up 1 base and J gave up 5 bases, with 23 bases separating them. Germline CDR1 SEHNR, CDR2 FQNEAQ (reference sequence). This CDR3 has 18 residues.

The chain uses TRBV4-3 and TRBJ2-1; TRBD2 aligns across 8 bases. The CDR3 is 18 amino acids. V trimming: 0 bases; J trimming: 9 bases; junction bases outside the gene matches: 16. CDR1 and CDR2 (germline): LGHNA, YSLEER. The CDR3 DNA reads as TGCGCCAGCAGCCAAGAGGCCTTAGAGCGGGGGTATTTTTTTGAGCAGTTCTTC. As protein: CASSQEALERGYFFEQFF.

This clone has just one count. V usage is TRBV7-8 and J usage is TRBJ1-2, with 7 nucleotides matching TRBD1. J lost 2 bases, V lost 5 bases, and 11 bases had no gene match. This CDR3 is 16 amino acids long. Germline-derived CDR1 and CDR2 are SGHVS and FQNEAQ. CDR3 DNA: TGTGCCAGCAGCCGAAGTGGACAGGCCCCCAACTATGGCTACACCTTC. It yields the protein CASSRSGQAPNYGYTF.

The chain carries TRBV7-3 and TRBJ2-5, with 12 bases lining up with TRBD2. The germline gives CDR1 SGHTA, CDR2 FQGTGA. There are 18 residues in the CDR3. V lost 5 bases, J lost 0 bases, and 10 bases stayed unmatched. The CDR3 nucleotides are TGTGCCAGCAGCCGGGGGCCGACTAGCGGGGGAGACCAAGAGACCCAGTACTTC. It encodes CASSRGPTSGGDQETQYF.

The V call is TRBV19, the J call TRBJ1-2, with 8 bases fitting TRBD1. The CDR3 length is 15 residues. CDR1 LNHDA and CDR2 SQIVND come from the germline V gene (reference sequence). Trimming at V came to 5 bases and at J to 2 bases, leaving 7 bases not matched to a gene. The CDR3 DNA follows: TGTGCCAGTAGTCCAGGACAGGGCGCGAACTATGGCTACACCTTC. It is translated as CASSPGQGANYGYTF. Full variable domain (rest looked up from reference TRBV19 and TRBJ1-2): DGGITQSPKYLFRKEGQNVTLSCEQNLNHDAMYWYRQDPGQGLRLIYYSQIVNDFQKGDIAEGYSVSREKKESFPLTVTSAQKNPTAFYLCASSPGQGANYGYTFGSGTRLTVV.

The rearrangement links TRBV10-3 to TRBJ2-3, with 7 nucleotides matching TRBD2. V lost 0 bases to trimming and J lost 0 bases; unmatched junction nucleotides: 3. Germline V gene data show CDR1 as ENHRY and CDR2 as SYGVKD. The CDR3 runs to 16 residues. CDR3 in amino acids: CAISESWEGSTDTQYF. DNA of the CDR3: TGTGCCATCAGTGAGTCGTGGGAGGGGAGCACAGATACGCAGTATTTT.

The chain links TRBV27 to TRBJ1-4; 10 positions agree with TRBD1. CDR3 length equals 14 residues. Germline V lookup: CDR1 MNHEY, CDR2 SMNVEV (reference sequence). V trimming: 3 bases; J trimming: 8 bases; junction bases outside the gene matches: 3. DNA for the CDR3: TGTGCCAGCAGTTTCCGGACAGGGGGGGAAAAACTGTTTTTT. Translating it yields CASSFRTGGEKLFF.

V is TRBV11-2 and J is TRBJ1-1, with D tentatively TRBD1 (6 bases). Trimming pared 1 base from V and 5 bases from J, leaving 14 bases between. This CDR3 is 15 amino acids long. CDR1 and CDR2 (germline): SGHAT, FQNNGV. The CDR3 protein is CASSLAITGRTEAFF. The CDR3 nucleotides read TGTGCCAGCAGCTTAGCGATAACAGGGAGAACTGAAGCTTTCTTT. Full variable domain (missing parts from reference TRBV11-2 and TRBJ1-1): EAGVAQSPRYKIIEKRQSVAFWCNPISGHATLYWYQQILGQGPKLLIQFQNNGVVDDSQLPKDRFSAERLKGVDSTLKIQPAKLEDSAVYLCASSLAITGRTEAFFGQGTRLTVV.

This rearrangement joins TRBV7-7 to TRBJ2-5; 11 bases are a match to TRBD2. V shed 5 bases, J shed 5 bases, and the junction held 10 bases outside the gene matches. The germline V gene has CDR1 SSHAT and CDR2 FNYEAQ (reference sequence). The CDR3 covers 16 residues. The CDR3 is CASSLTSGGLGETQYF. In DNA, the CDR3 is TGTGCCAGCAGCCTTACTAGCGGGGGCCTCGGGGAGACCCAGTACTTC. The variable domain in full, with the rest retrieved from reference TRBV7-7 and TRBJ2-5, is GAGVSQSPRYKVTKRGQDVTLRCDPISSHATLYWYQQALGQGPEFLTYFNYEAQPDKSGLPSDRFSAERPEGSISTLTIQRTEQRDSAMYRCASSLTSGGLGETQYFGPGTRLLVL.

The chain uses TRBV28 and TRBJ2-4; D is ambiguous. Germline lookup yields CDR1 MDHEN and CDR2 SYDVKM. Between the trimmed V and J ends, which lost 5 bases and 0 bases, there was a span of 17 bases. The CDR3 length is 17 residues. CDR3 in DNA: TGTGCCAGCAGTCCTGGGCTCGGTACCGCAGCCAAAAACATTCAGTACTTC. Protein sequence: CASSPGLGTAAKNIQYF.